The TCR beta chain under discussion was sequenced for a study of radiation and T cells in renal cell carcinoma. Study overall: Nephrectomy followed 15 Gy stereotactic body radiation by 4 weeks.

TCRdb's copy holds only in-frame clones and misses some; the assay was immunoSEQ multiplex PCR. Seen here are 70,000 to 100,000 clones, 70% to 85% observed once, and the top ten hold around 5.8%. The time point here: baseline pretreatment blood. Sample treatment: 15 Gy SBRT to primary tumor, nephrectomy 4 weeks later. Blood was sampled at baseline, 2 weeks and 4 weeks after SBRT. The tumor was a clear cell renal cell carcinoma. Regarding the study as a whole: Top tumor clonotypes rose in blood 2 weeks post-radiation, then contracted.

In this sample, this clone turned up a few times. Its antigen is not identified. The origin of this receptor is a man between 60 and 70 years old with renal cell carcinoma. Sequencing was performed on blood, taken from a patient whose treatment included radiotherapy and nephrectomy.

The CDR3 spells CTSSRAGREAHEQYF. The CDR3 DNA reads TGCACCAGCAGCCGGGCAGGGCGGGAGGCTCACGAGCAGTACTTC. The chain uses TRBV1 and TRBJ2-7; the table's D call, TRBD2, has no DNA check behind it. TRBV1 is a pseudogene segment. This CDR3 region has 15 residues.